A selection of T cell receptor beta chains follows, all from one sample in a study of cytomegalovirus exposure and HLA in healthy donors. The data were produced by immunoSEQ multiplex PCR, yet TCRdb's version contains in-frame clones alone and is incomplete. The sample consists of over 150,000 clones, 84% of them appearing once. The sample was PBMCs. These receptors all come from a girl between 10 and 17 years old in good health and CMV-seropositive. The CDR3 runs from the conserved cysteine through the conserved F or W. The order of the fields is D gene, clone size, V gene, J gene, CDR3 protein, CDR3 DNA. The D gene is left open where the match is weak. The listing skips clone size in some rows; elsewhere it reads once, few, many or a size class.

D gene: TRBD1
clone size: few
V gene: TRBV11-2
J gene: TRBJ1-1
CDR3 protein: CASSRQGLNTEAFF
CDR3 DNA: TGTGCCAGCAGCAGACAGGGCCTGAACACTGAAGCTTTCTTT

D gene: TRBD2
clone size: NA
V gene: TRBV27
J gene: TRBJ2-7
CDR3 protein: CASSLSSGGIKYF
CDR3 DNA: TGTGCCAGCAGTTTATCTTCGGGGGGAATCAAGTACTTC

D gene: TRBD1
clone size: NA
V gene: TRBV19
J gene: TRBJ1-1
CDR3 protein: CASSPGTAYTEAFF
CDR3 DNA: TGTGCCAGTAGTCCCGGGACAGCCTACACTGAAGCTTTCTTT

D gene: TRBD2
clone size: NA
V gene: TRBV7-7
J gene: TRBJ2-1
CDR3 protein: CASSPSGGPYNEQFF
CDR3 DNA: TGTGCTAGCAGCCCTAGCGGGGGGCCGTACAATGAGCAGTTCTTC

D gene: NA
clone size: NA
V gene: TRBV5-4
J gene: TRBJ2-5
CDR3 protein: CASSQDPAGLQTQYF
CDR3 DNA: TGTGCCAGCAGCCAAGATCCTGCGGGGTTGCAGACCCAGTACTTC

D gene: TRBD1
clone size: NA
V gene: TRBV27
J gene: TRBJ2-7
CDR3 protein: CASSLAAELRGPNYEQYF
CDR3 DNA: TGTGCCAGCAGTTTAGCCGCCGAACTCAGGGGGCCTAACTACGAGCAGTACTTC

D gene: NA
clone size: few
V gene: TRBV18
J gene: TRBJ2-1
CDR3 protein: CASSPQVFYYNEQFF
CDR3 DNA: TGTGCCAGCTCACCTCAGGTTTTCTACTACAATGAGCAGTTCTTC

D gene: TRBD2
clone size: NA
V gene: TRBV5-1
J gene: TRBJ2-1
CDR3 protein: CASSSEAGGAYNEQFF
CDR3 DNA: TGCGCCAGCAGCTCTGAGGCGGGGGGAGCCTACAATGAGCAGTTCTTC

D gene: NA
clone size: NA
V gene: TRBV19
J gene: TRBJ1-3
CDR3 protein: CASARDKSSGNTIYF
CDR3 DNA: TGTGCCAGTGCCCGGGACAAGAGCTCTGGAAACACCATATATTTT

D gene: NA
clone size: NA
V gene: TRBV5-1
J gene: TRBJ2-5
CDR3 protein: CASSRGYGDQETQYF
CDR3 DNA: TGCGCCAGCAGTAGAGGTTACGGCGATCAAGAGACCCAGTACTTC

D gene: NA
clone size: NA
V gene: TRBV30
J gene: TRBJ1-6
CDR3 protein: CAWRTQEMAYNSPLHF
CDR3 DNA: TGTGCCTGGAGAACGCAGGAAATGGCCTATAATTCACCCCTCCACTTT

D gene: NA
clone size: NA
V gene: TRBV7-9
J gene: TRBJ2-7
CDR3 protein: CASSLTPTPGFVEQYF
CDR3 DNA: TGTGCCAGCAGCCTAACGCCGACGCCCGGGTTCGTCGAGCAGTACTTC

D gene: NA
clone size: NA
V gene: TRBV2
J gene: TRBJ2-6
CDR3 protein: CASSPAVDGANVLTF
CDR3 DNA: TGTGCCAGCAGCCCCGCGGTGGATGGGGCCAACGTCCTGACTTTC

D gene: NA
clone size: NA
V gene: TRBV15
J gene: TRBJ2-7
CDR3 protein: CATSRGQVNYEQYF
CDR3 DNA: TGTGCCACCAGCAGAGGTCAGGTTAACTACGAGCAGTACTTC

D gene: NA
clone size: NA
V gene: TRBV19
J gene: TRBJ1-3
CDR3 protein: CASSMGGASGNTIYF
CDR3 DNA: TGTGCCAGTAGTATGGGAGGGGCGTCTGGAAACACCATATATTTT

D gene: TRBD1
clone size: NA
V gene: TRBV30
J gene: TRBJ2-7
CDR3 protein: CAWRDRTSYEQYF
CDR3 DNA: TGTGCCTGGCGGGACAGGACCTCCTACGAGCAGTACTTC

D gene: NA
clone size: NA
V gene: TRBV2
J gene: TRBJ1-2
CDR3 protein: CASSPQGKGYGYTF
CDR3 DNA: TGTGCCAGCAGTCCACAGGGAAAAGGGTATGGCTACACCTTC

D gene: TRBD1
clone size: NA
V gene: TRBV9
J gene: TRBJ2-2
CDR3 protein: CASSLSGQGSTGELFF
CDR3 DNA: TGTGCCAGCAGCCTGTCGGGACAGGGGTCCACCGGGGAGCTGTTTTTT

D gene: TRBD2
clone size: NA
V gene: TRBV9
J gene: TRBJ2-3
CDR3 protein: CASSRLAGAPISTQYF
CDR3 DNA: TGTGCCAGCAGCCGACTAGCGGGGGCTCCGATAAGTACGCAGTATTTT

D gene: NA
clone size: NA
V gene: TRBV7-9
J gene: TRBJ1-1
CDR3 protein: CASSLGGYRDMNTEAFF
CDR3 DNA: TGTGCCAGCAGCTTAGGGGGTTACAGGGACATGAACACTGAAGCTTTCTTT

D gene: TRBD1
clone size: NA
V gene: TRBV5-6
J gene: TRBJ1-2
CDR3 protein: CASSLRTGGNYGYTF
CDR3 DNA: TGTGCCAGCAGCTTGCGGACAGGGGGAAACTATGGCTACACCTTC

D gene: NA
clone size: NA
V gene: TRBV5-8
J gene: TRBJ1-2
CDR3 protein: CASSLYGGRLGGYTF
CDR3 DNA: TGTGCCAGCAGCTTGTATGGAGGGCGACTGGGAGGCTACACCTTC

D gene: NA
clone size: NA
V gene: TRBV7-8
J gene: TRBJ2-3
CDR3 protein: CASTPGLIDTQYF
CDR3 DNA: TGTGCCAGCACCCCAGGGCTCATCGATACGCAGTATTTT

D gene: TRBD1
clone size: NA
V gene: TRBV30
J gene: TRBJ1-1
CDR3 protein: CAWSGTGLTEAFF
CDR3 DNA: TGTGCCTGGAGTGGGACAGGGCTCACTGAAGCTTTCTTT

D gene: TRBD1
clone size: NA
V gene: TRBV5-8
J gene: TRBJ1-1
CDR3 protein: CASSFAQGGTEAFF
CDR3 DNA: TGTGCCAGCAGCTTCGCCCAGGGGGGAACTGAAGCTTTCTTT

D gene: TRBD2
clone size: NA
V gene: TRBV23-1
J gene: TRBJ2-7
CDR3 protein: CASSPSPGGGGCEQYF
CDR3 DNA: TGCGCCAGCAGTCCATCCCCGGGGGGGGGCGGCTGCGAGCAGTACTTC

D gene: NA
clone size: few
V gene: TRBV18
J gene: TRBJ1-1
CDR3 protein: CASSLEQGLGTEAFF
CDR3 DNA: TGTGCCAGCTCATTAGAACAGGGTTTGGGCACTGAAGCTTTCTTT

D gene: TRBD1
clone size: NA
V gene: TRBV10-2
J gene: TRBJ1-6
CDR3 protein: CASSDLMDRGRFSPLHF
CDR3 DNA: TGCGCCAGCAGTGACTTAATGGACAGGGGGCGTTTCTCACCCCTCCACTTT

D gene: TRBD1
clone size: NA
V gene: TRBV6-1
J gene: TRBJ1-4
CDR3 protein: CASRTGFTNEKLFF
CDR3 DNA: TGTGCCAGCAGGACAGGGTTCACTAATGAAAAACTGTTTTTT

D gene: NA
clone size: few
V gene: TRBV13
J gene: TRBJ2-5
CDR3 protein: CASSSSLQSAETQYF
CDR3 DNA: TGTGCCAGCAGCTCGTCGCTCCAGTCCGCAGAGACCCAGTACTTC

D gene: NA
clone size: NA
V gene: TRBV27
J gene: TRBJ1-6
CDR3 protein: CASSPRGGPSPLHF
CDR3 DNA: TGTGCCAGCAGTCCCCGGGGAGGGCCTTCACCCCTCCACTTT

D gene: NA
clone size: NA
V gene: TRBV6-1
J gene: TRBJ1-2
CDR3 protein: CASNLQGSYGYTF
CDR3 DNA: TGTGCCAGCAATTTACAGGGTTCCTATGGCTACACCTTC

D gene: NA
clone size: NA
V gene: TRBV6-1
J gene: TRBJ1-2
CDR3 protein: CASSTNYGYTF
CDR3 DNA: TGTGCCAGCAGCACTAACTATGGCTACACCTTC

D gene: TRBD2
clone size: NA
V gene: TRBV27
J gene: TRBJ2-1
CDR3 protein: CASSSLAGAYNEQFF
CDR3 DNA: TGTGCCAGCAGTTCATTAGCGGGGGCCTACAATGAGCAGTTCTTC

D gene: TRBD1
clone size: NA
V gene: TRBV6-5
J gene: TRBJ2-5
CDR3 protein: CASSYSSQGEETQYF
CDR3 DNA: TGTGCCAGCAGTTACTCTTCCCAGGGGGAGGAGACCCAGTACTTC

D gene: TRBD2
clone size: NA
V gene: TRBV29-1
J gene: TRBJ2-5
CDR3 protein: CSVEEASGGDQETQYF
CDR3 DNA: TGCAGCGTTGAAGAGGCTAGCGGGGGGGACCAAGAGACCCAGTACTTC

D gene: NA
clone size: NA
V gene: TRBV9
J gene: TRBJ2-3
CDR3 protein: CASSVDGGMADTQYF
CDR3 DNA: TGTGCCAGCAGCGTAGATGGGGGGATGGCAGATACGCAGTATTTT

D gene: TRBD1
clone size: NA
V gene: TRBV7-3
J gene: TRBJ2-5
CDR3 protein: CASSSNRGEETQYF
CDR3 DNA: TGTGCCAGCAGCTCGAACAGGGGGGAAGAGACCCAGTACTTC

D gene: TRBD2
clone size: NA
V gene: TRBV5-8
J gene: TRBJ2-1
CDR3 protein: CASSLEVTSGGKYDNEQFF
CDR3 DNA: TGTGCCAGCAGCTTGGAGGTGACTAGCGGGGGAAAATACGACAATGAGCAGTTCTTC

D gene: TRBD1
clone size: NA
V gene: TRBV10-3
J gene: TRBJ1-1
CDR3 protein: CAIRTSGQQNTEAFF
CDR3 DNA: TGTGCCATCAGGACCTCGGGACAGCAGAACACTGAAGCTTTCTTT

D gene: NA
clone size: NA
V gene: TRBV4-1
J gene: TRBJ1-1
CDR3 protein: CASSRGGTEAFF
CDR3 DNA: TGCGCCAGCAGCCGGGGAGGGACTGAAGCTTTCTTT

D gene: TRBD1
clone size: NA
V gene: TRBV7-6
J gene: TRBJ1-1
CDR3 protein: CASSGDRVYTEAFF
CDR3 DNA: TGTGCCAGCAGCGGTGACAGGGTATACACTGAAGCTTTCTTT

D gene: NA
clone size: NA
V gene: TRBV5-6
J gene: TRBJ2-1
CDR3 protein: CASSSPRRSSEDEQFF
CDR3 DNA: TGTGCCAGCAGCTCGCCAAGGAGATCTAGTGAGGATGAGCAGTTCTTC

D gene: TRBD1
clone size: NA
V gene: TRBV10-3
J gene: TRBJ1-3
CDR3 protein: CAISEAGGGNTIYF
CDR3 DNA: TGTGCCATCAGTGAGGCAGGGGGAGGAAACACCATATATTTT

D gene: TRBD1
clone size: NA
V gene: TRBV7-2
J gene: TRBJ1-5
CDR3 protein: CASSLAGQINQPQHF
CDR3 DNA: TGTGCCAGCAGCTTAGCGGGACAGATCAATCAGCCCCAGCATTTT

D gene: TRBD2
clone size: once
V gene: TRBV9
J gene: TRBJ2-3
CDR3 protein: CASSVSPGLKSTDTQYF
CDR3 DNA: TGTGCCAGCAGCGTTTCACCGGGACTAAAAAGCACAGATACGCAGTATTTT

D gene: NA
clone size: NA
V gene: TRBV11-2
J gene: TRBJ1-5
CDR3 protein: CASSFSGDQPQHF
CDR3 DNA: TGTGCCAGCAGCTTCTCAGGGGATCAGCCCCAGCATTTT

D gene: NA
clone size: NA
V gene: TRBV27
J gene: TRBJ1-5
CDR3 protein: CASSLAGSNQPQHF
CDR3 DNA: TGTGCCAGCAGTTTGGCAGGGAGCAATCAGCCCCAGCATTTT

D gene: NA
clone size: NA
V gene: TRBV7-9
J gene: TRBJ2-7
CDR3 protein: CASSSGEQYF
CDR3 DNA: TGTGCCAGCAGCTCAGGGGAGCAGTACTTC

D gene: NA
clone size: NA
V gene: TRBV27
J gene: TRBJ2-3
CDR3 protein: CASSLSPWDGGRDTQYF
CDR3 DNA: TGTGCCAGCAGTTTATCCCCCTGGGATGGGGGCAGAGATACGCAGTATTTT